This T cell receptor (beta chain) was obtained from a study of liver allograft versus peripheral blood T cells. Study-wide background: Comparative analysis was performed on T cell receptor repertoires from transplanted livers and from recipients' peripheral blood.

Whole-study results and caveats: Inside liver allografts, T cell receptor repertoires reportedly diverged from the repertoires found in peripheral blood.

To note about this clonotype: Its antigen is not known.

TCRdb called the reads again in MiXCR, with one record for every CDR3 protein. The data contain about 5,600 distinct CDR3 sequences, approximately 15% of them singletons. The trim removed 5 bases at V and 2 bases at J, leaving 4 bases unmatched. From germline, CDR1 is MNHEY and CDR2 SVGEGT. This CDR3 has 15 amino acids. This rearrangement joins TRBV6-2 or TRBV6-3 to TRBJ2-7, with 12 bases lining up with TRBD2. The clonotype was recovered from a human patient who had a liver transplant. The T cells may come from the graft donor. CDR3 loop: CASSPLAGGAYEQYF. CDR3 coding DNA: TGTGCCAGCAGTCCTCTAGCGGGAGGGGCCTACGAGCAGTACTTC.